Sequencing of this T cell receptor beta chain was carried out in a study of T cells in Graves' hyperthyroidism and ophthalmopathy. There are many counts of this clonotype. V lost 8 bases, J lost 1 base, and 12 bases lay in between. The V gene's germline CDR1 is MDHEN and CDR2 SYDVKM. This CDR3 has 13 residues. TCR beta CDR3 regions were amplified from RNA transcripts. TCR CDR3 underwent first-round RT-PCR with the HTBI primer set. Via MiXCR, TCRdb re-called the multiplex PCR reads, giving one row per CDR3 protein. The sample has 100,000 to 140,000 distinct CDR3 sequences, roughly 15% seen once. Specimen: blood. The receptor's source is a woman aged 50 to 60 with Graves' hyperthyroidism. The rearrangement joins TRBV28 to TRBJ2-7; the D gene could be TRBD1 or TRBD2 (5 bases each). CDR3 nucleotides: TGTGCCAGCGAGGGGCCGCGGTCCTACGAGCAGTACTTC. Translated, it gives CASEGPRSYEQYF.